This T cell receptor (beta chain) was retrieved from a study of blood T cell repertoires in COVID-19. Study context: COVID-19 samples from acute and convalescent phases originated in the United States, Italy and Spain. In each case, the material was cDNA or gDNA derived from T cells, B-cell-depleted T cells, or PBMCs.

The sample holds a few counts of this clone. How the authors handled the data: Nucleated cell number was recorded as an estimate derived from reference gene primer amplification. Generated by immunoSEQ multiplex PCR, the TCRdb table keeps only in-frame clones and is missing some. The V and J calls and clone size come from that table; D and trimming were worked out from the DNA. The data hold approximately 250,000 clones, with 75% to 90% observed a single time. This CDR3 has 12 residues. CDR1 and CDR2 from the germline V gene are LNHDA and SQIVND (reference sequence). V was pared by 5 bases and J by 0 bases, with 4 bases between.

Sequencing used peripheral blood. This chain connects TRBV19 to TRBJ1-2; D not certain. The clonotype was recovered from a man under 40 who had recovered from COVID-19. The CDR3 coding sequence is TGTGCCAGTAGTCCAGCTAACTATGGCTACACCTTC. Protein product: CASSPANYGYTF.